A selection of T cell receptor beta chains follows, all from one sample in a study of T cells after yellow fever vaccination. TCRdb reprocessed the 5' RACE reads with MiXCR, giving one entry per CDR3 protein. The sample contains 310,000 or so distinct CDR3 sequences, around 6.8% of which appear only once. This sample comprised PBMCs, obtained 35 to 50 days after the first yellow fever vaccination. These receptors originate from a man between 18 and 29 years old who received the YFV17D yellow fever vaccine. CDR3s include the opening cysteine and the closing phenylalanine or tryptophan. A D gene is named only where the DNA matches it firmly.

J	D	V	CDR3
TRBJ2-5	-	TRBV20-1	CCARDKDSDLWAQYF
TRBJ1-3	TRBD1	TRBV5-4	CASSRMTGLSGNTIYF
TRBJ2-4	TRBD1	TRBV12-3/TRBV12-4	CASSPRTGVAKNIQYF
TRBJ1-6	TRBD1	TRBV5-1	CASSTRDRAYSPLHF
TRBJ2-7	-	TRBV7-3	CASSLRADKAASYEQYF
TRBJ1-1	-	TRBV12-5	CASGLPDRNTEAFF
TRBJ2-1	-	TRBV6-5	CASSYSPGQGDNEQFF
TRBJ2-2	-	TRBV28	CASSLAGDTGELFF
TRBJ1-1	-	TRBV5-1	CASSLGGGWLNTEAFF
TRBJ1-2	-	TRBV2	CASWRANYGYTF
TRBJ2-1	-	TRBV3-1	CASSQEYGRSYNEQFF
TRBJ1-2	TRBD1	TRBV27	CASSFGQGAFGYTF
TRBJ2-1	TRBD1	TRBV7-8	CASSPWDRGTNEQFF
TRBJ2-1	-	TRBV5-1	CASSLELGYEQFF
TRBJ2-5	-	TRBV12-3/TRBV12-4	CASSPYRGVGETQYF
TRBJ2-2	TRBD1	TRBV4-3	CASSQDPAGGLAGELFF
TRBJ2-7	-	TRBV3-1	CASSREDEQYF
TRBJ2-7	TRBD1	TRBV12-3/TRBV12-4	CASSSTGDEQYF
TRBJ1-1	TRBD1	TRBV6-5	CASSYSNILRDRGLEAFF
TRBJ2-5	-	TRBV28	CASSLPYQETQYF
TRBJ2-1	-	TRBV9	CASSVRDLTPAYNEQFF
TRBJ2-3	-	TRBV5-1	CASSTTPTLTDTQYF
TRBJ1-5	-	TRBV12-3/TRBV12-4	CASMPQYSNQPQHF
TRBJ1-4	-	TRBV7-2	CASSLGPSFGGEKLFF
TRBJ1-2	-	TRBV28	CASNSRGRGLGYTF
TRBJ2-5	-	TRBV7-9	CASSPRTRQETQYF
TRBJ2-3	-	TRBV14	CASSPYRRSGTDTQYF
TRBJ2-1	TRBD1	TRBV28	CASSSWTGIRGEQFF